This T cell receptor beta chain was profiled in a study of cytomegalovirus exposure and HLA in healthy donors. The PCR made use of 60 Vbeta and 13 Jbeta primers. Profiling relied on immunoSEQ multiplex PCR, and the TCRdb table lists in-frame clones only, not all of them. The repertoire includes approximately 110,000 clones, around two thirds of them detected once, and more than 4.5% sits in the top ten. The junction had 2 bases not matched to a gene; V was cut back by 5 bases and J by 0 bases. This CDR3 comprises 15 residues. Germline V gene sequence: CDR1 SNHLY, CDR2 FYNNEI. This sequence was found in a man in his 60s in good health and CMV-seropositive. The rearrangement uses TRBV2 and TRBJ2-7, with 12 positions matching TRBD2. The source material was PBMCs. CDR3 in amino acids: CASSSSGGVSYEQYF. The DNA of the CDR3 is TGTGCCAGCAGTTCTAGCGGGGGGGTCTCCTACGAGCAGTACTTC.